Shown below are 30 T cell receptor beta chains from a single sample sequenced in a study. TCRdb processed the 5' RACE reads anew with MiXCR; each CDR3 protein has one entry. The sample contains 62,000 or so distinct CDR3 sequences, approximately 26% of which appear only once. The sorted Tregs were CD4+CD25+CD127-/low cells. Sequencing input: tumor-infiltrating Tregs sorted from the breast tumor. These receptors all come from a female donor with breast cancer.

In nucleotides, the CDR3 is TGCAGTGCTAGAGATCCCCGGACCTGGACCCAGTACTTC. This gives the protein CSARDPRTWTQYF. This rearrangement joins TRBV20-1 to TRBJ2-5; D is unclear. This CDR3 spans 13 amino acids. Trimming cost V 0 bases and J 7 bases, with 12 bases left between them. CDR1 is DFQATT, CDR2 SNEGSKA, per germline (reference sequence).

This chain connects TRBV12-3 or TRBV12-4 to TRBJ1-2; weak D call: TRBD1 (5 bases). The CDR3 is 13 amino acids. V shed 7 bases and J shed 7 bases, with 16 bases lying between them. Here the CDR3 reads CASTRDMGGGYTF. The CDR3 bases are TGTGCCAGCACCCGGGATATGGGGGGTGGCTACACCTTC.

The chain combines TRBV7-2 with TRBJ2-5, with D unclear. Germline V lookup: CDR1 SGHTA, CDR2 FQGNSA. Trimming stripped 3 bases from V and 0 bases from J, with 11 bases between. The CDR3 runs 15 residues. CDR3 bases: TGTGCCAGCAGCTTGAGCCCAAACCACCAAGAGACCCAGTACTTC. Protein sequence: CASSLSPNHQETQYF.

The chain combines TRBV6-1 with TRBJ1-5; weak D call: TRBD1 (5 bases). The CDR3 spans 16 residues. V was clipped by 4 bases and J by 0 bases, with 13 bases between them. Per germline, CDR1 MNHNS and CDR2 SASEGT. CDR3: CASSAVTGDSNQPQHF. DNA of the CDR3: TGTGCCAGCAGTGCCGTCACAGGTGATAGCAATCAGCCCCAGCATTTT.

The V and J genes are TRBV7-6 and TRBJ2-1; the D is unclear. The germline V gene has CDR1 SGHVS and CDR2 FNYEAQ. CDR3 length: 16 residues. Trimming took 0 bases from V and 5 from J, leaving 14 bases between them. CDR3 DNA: TGTGCCAGCAGCTTAGCGCTTGGGTATCCCGACAATGAGCAGTTCTTC. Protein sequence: CASSLALGYPDNEQFF.

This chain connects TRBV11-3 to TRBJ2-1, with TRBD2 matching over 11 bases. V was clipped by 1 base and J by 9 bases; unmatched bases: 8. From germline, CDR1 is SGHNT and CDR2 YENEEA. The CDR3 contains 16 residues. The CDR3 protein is CASSLGVAGGPVEQFF. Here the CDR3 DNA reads TGTGCCAGCAGCTTAGGAGTAGCGGGAGGGCCCGTTGAGCAGTTCTTC.

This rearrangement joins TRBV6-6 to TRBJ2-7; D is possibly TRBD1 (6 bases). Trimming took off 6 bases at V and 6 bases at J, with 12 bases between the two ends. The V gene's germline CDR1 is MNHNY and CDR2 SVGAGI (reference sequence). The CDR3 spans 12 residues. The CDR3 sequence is CASSAQGLEQYF. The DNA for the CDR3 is TGTGCCAGCAGCGCTCAGGGGCTCGAGCAGTACTTC.

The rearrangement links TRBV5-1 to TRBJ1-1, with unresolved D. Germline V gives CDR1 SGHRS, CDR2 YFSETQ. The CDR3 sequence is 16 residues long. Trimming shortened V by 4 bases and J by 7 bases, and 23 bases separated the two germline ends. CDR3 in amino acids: CASSHGPRTLGNEAFF. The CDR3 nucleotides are TGCGCCAGCAGCCACGGGCCCAGGACCCTGGGCAATGAAGCTTTCTTT. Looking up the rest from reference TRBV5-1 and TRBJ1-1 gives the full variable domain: KAGVTQTPRYLIKTRGQQVTLSCSPISGHRSVSWYQQTPGQGLQFLFEYFSETQRNKGNFPGRFSGRQFSNSRSEMNVSTLELGDSALYLCASSHGPRTLGNEAFFGQGTRLTVV.

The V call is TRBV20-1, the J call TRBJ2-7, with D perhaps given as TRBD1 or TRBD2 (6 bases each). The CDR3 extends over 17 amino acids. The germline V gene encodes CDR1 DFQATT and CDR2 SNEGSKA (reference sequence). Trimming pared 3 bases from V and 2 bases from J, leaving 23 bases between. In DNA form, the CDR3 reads TGCAGTGCTAGGGTCCTTCCTCGGGGGCGGACCCCCTACGAGCAGTACTTC. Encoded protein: CSARVLPRGRTPYEQYF.

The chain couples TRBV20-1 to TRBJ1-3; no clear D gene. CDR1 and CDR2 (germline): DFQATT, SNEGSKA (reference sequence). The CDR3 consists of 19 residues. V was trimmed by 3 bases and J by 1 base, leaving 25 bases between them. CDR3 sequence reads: CSARRCLSALRRSGNTIYF. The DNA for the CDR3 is TGCAGTGCTAGGCGGTGTTTGTCGGCGCTCCGGCGGTCTGGAAACACCATATATTTT.

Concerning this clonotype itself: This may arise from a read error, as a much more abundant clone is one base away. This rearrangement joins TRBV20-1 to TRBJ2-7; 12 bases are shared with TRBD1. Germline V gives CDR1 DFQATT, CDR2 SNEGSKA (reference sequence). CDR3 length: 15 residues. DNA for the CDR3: TGCAGTGCTGGAGACCCGGGACAGGGGGCATGGGAGCAGTGCTTC. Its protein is CSAGDPGQGAWEQCF.

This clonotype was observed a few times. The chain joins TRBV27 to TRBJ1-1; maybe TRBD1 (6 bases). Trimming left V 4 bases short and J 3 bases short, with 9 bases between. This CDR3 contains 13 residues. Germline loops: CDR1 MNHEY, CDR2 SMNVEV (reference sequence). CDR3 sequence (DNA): TGTGCCAGCAGTTCATACAGGGACACTGAAGCTTTCTTT. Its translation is CASSSYRDTEAFF.

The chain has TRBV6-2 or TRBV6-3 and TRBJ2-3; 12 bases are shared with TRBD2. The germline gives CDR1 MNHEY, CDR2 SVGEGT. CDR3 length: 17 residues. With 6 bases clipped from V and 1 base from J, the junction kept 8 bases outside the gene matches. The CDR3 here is CASSPRTSGKRTDTQYF. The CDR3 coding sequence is TGTGCCAGCAGCCCCCGGACTAGCGGGAAACGCACAGATACGCAGTATTTT.

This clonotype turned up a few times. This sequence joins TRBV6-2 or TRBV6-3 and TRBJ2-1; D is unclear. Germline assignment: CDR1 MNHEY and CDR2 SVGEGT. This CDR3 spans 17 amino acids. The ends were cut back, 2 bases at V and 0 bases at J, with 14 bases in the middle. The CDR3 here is CASSYGVTLHSYNEQFF. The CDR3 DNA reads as TGTGCCAGCAGTTACGGGGTGACTTTACACTCCTACAATGAGCAGTTCTTC.

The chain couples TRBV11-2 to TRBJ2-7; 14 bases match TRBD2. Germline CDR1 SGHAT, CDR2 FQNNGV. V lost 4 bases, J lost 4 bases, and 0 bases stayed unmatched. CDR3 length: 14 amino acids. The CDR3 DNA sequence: TGTGCCAGCAGCTGGACTAGCGGGAGGTACGAGCAGTACTTC. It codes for CASSWTSGRYEQYF.

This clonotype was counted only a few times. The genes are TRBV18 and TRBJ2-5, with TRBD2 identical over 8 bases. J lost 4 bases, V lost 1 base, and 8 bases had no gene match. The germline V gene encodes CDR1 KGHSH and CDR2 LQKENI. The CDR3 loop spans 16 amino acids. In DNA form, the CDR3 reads TGTGCCAGCTCACCACGGGGACTAGGAGCCCGAGAGACCCAGTACTTC. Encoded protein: CASSPRGLGARETQYF.

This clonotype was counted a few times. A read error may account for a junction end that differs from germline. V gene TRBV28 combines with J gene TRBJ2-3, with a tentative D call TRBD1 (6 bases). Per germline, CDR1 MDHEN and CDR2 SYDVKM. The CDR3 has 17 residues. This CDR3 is CASSPRTVQGGTETQYF. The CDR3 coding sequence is TGTGCCAGCAGCCCCCGGACAGTACAGGGTGGCACAGAAACGCAGTATTTT.

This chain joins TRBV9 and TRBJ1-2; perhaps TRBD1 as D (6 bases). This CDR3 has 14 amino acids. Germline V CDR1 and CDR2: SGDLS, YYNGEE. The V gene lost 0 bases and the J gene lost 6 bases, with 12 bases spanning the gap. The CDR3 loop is CASSVVQGGDGYTF. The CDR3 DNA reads TGTGCCAGCAGCGTAGTACAGGGAGGTGATGGCTACACCTTC. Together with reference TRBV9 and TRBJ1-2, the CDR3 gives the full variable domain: DSGVTQTPKHLITATGQRVTLRCSPRSGDLSVYWYQQSLDQGLQFLIQYYNGEERAKGNILERFSAQQFPDLHSELNLSSLELGDSALYFCASSVVQGGDGYTFGSGTRLTVV.

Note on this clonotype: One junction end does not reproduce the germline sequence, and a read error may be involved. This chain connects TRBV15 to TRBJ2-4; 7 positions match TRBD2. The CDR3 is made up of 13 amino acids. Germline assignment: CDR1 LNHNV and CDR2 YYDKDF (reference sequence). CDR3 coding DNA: TGCGCCCGGGGGGACTTAGCCAAAAACGTTCAGTACTTC. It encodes CARGDLAKNVQYF.

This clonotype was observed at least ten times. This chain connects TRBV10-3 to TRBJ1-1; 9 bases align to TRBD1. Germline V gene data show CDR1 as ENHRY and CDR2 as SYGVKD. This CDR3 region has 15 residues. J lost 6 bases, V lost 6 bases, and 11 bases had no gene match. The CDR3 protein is CAIREGQGVDAEAFF. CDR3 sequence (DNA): TGTGCCATCAGGGAGGGACAGGGCGTGGACGCTGAAGCTTTCTTT.

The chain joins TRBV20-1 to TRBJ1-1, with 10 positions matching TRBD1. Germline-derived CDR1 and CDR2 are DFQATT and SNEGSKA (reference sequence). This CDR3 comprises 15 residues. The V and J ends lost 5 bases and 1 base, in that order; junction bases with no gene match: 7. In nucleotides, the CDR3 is TGCAGTGCTGCCGGGACAGGGGTGGGGAACACTGAAGCTTTCTTT. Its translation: CSAAGTGVGNTEAFF.

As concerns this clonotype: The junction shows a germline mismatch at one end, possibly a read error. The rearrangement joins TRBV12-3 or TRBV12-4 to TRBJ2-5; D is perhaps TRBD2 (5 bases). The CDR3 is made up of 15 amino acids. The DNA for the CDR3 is TGTGCCGGCAGCTCCAGGACTCCTGGGCAAGAGACCCAGTACTTC. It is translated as CAGSSRTPGQETQYF.

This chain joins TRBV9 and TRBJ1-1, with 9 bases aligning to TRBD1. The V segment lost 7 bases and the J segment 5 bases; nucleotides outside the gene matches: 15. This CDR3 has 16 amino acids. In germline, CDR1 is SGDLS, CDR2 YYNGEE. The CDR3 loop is CASGAQPGQGATEAFF. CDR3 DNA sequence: TGTGCCAGCGGCGCGCAGCCGGGACAGGGTGCGACTGAAGCTTTCTTT.

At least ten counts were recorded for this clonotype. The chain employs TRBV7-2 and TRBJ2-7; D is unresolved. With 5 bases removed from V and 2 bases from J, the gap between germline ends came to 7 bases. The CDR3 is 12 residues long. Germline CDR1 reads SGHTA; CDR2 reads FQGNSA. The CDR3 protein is CASSHDTYEQYF. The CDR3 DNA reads TGTGCCAGCAGCCATGACACCTACGAGCAGTACTTC.

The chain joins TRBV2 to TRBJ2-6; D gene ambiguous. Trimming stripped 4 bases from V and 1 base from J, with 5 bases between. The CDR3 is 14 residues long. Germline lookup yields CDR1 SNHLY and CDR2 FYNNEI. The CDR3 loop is CASSVQSGANVLTF. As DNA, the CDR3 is TGTGCCAGCAGTGTCCAGTCTGGGGCCAACGTCCTGACTTTC. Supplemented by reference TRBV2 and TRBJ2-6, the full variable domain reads EPEVTQTPSHQVTQMGQEVILRCVPISNHLYFYWYRQILGQKVEFLVSFYNNEISEKSEIFDDQFSVERPDGSNFTLKIRSTKLEDSAMYFCASSVQSGANVLTFGAGSRLTVL.

The CDR3 is CASSLWQDYEQYF. The CDR3, as DNA: TGTGCCAGCAGTTTGTGGCAGGACTACGAGCAGTACTTC. This sequence joins TRBV12-3 or TRBV12-4 and TRBJ2-7; no firm D call. The V end was cut by 3 bases, the J end by 3 bases, with 9 bases between. The CDR3 consists of 13 residues.

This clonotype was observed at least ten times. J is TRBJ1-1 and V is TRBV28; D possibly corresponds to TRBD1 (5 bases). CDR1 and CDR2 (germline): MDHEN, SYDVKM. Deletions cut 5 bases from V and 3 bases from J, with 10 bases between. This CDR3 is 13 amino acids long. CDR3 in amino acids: CASSPPGYTEAFF. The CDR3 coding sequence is TGTGCCAGCAGTCCTCCAGGGTACACTGAAGCTTTCTTT.

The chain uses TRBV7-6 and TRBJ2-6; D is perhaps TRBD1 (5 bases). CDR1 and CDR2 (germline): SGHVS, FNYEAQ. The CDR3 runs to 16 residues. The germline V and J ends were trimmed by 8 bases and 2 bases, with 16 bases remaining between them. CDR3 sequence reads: CASGPRARAGANVLTF. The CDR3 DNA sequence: TGTGCCAGCGGCCCCAGGGCTAGGGCTGGGGCCAACGTCCTGACTTTC.

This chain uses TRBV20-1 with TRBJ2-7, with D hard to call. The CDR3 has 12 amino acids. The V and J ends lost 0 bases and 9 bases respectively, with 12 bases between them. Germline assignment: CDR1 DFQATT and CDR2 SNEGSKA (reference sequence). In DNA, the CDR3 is TGCAGTGCTAGAGATGGTAAGGGTGGGCAGTACTTC. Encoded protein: CSARDGKGGQYF.

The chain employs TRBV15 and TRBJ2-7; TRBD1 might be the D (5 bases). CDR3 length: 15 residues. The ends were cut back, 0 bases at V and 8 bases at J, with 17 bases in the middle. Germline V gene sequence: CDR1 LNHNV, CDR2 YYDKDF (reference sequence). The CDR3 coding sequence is TGTGCCACCAGCAGAGAAATAGACAGTCGGTACAAGCAGTACTTC. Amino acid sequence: CATSREIDSRYKQYF.